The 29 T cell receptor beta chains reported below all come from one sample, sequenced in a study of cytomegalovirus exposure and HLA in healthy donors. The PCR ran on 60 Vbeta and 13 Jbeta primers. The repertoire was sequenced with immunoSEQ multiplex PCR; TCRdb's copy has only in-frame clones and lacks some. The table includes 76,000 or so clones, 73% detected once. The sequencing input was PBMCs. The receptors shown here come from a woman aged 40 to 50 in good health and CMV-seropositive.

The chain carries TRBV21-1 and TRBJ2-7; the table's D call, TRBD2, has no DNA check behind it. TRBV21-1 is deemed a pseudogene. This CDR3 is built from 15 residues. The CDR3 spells CASSRRDHGAYEQYF. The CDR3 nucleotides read TGTGCCAGCAGCAGGCGGGACCACGGCGCCTACGAGCAGTACTTC.

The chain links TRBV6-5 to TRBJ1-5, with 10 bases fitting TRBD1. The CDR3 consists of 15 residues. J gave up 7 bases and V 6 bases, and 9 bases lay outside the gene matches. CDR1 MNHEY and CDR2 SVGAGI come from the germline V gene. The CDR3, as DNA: TGTGCCAGCAGGCCGGACAGGGGGGCAGGGCAGCCCCAGCATTTT. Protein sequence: CASRPDRGAGQPQHF.

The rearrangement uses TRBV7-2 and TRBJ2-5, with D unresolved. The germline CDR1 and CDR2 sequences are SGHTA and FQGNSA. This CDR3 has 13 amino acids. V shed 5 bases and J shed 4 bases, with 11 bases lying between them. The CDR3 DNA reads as TGTGCCAGCAGCCTTAGCATTCTAGAGACCCAGTACTTC. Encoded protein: CASSLSILETQYF.

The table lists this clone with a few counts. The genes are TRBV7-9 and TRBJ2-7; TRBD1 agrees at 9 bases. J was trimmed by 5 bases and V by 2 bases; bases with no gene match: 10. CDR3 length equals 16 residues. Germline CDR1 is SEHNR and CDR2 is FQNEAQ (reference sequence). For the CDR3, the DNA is TGTGCCAGCAGCTTAATGCAAGGGACAGGGAACCACGAGCAGTACTTC. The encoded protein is CASSLMQGTGNHEQYF.

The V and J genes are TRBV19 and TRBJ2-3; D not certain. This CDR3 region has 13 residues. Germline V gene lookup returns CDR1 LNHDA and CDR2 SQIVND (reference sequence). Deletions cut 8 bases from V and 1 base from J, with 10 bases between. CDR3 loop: CASHGWGTDTQYF. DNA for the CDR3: TGTGCCAGTCACGGGTGGGGCACAGATACGCAGTATTTT.

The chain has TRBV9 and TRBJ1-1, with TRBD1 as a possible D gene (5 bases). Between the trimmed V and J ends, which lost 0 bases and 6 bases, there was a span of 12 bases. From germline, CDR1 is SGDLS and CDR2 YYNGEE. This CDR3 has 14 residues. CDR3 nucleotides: TGTGCCAGCAGCGTAGGGCAGGGCCCGTCTGAAGCTTTCTTT. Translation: CASSVGQGPSEAFF.

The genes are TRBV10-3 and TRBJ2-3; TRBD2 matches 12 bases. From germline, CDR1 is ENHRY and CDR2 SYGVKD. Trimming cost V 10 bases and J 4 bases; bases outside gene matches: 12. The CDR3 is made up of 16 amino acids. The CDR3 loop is CATYQTSGRSPDTQYF. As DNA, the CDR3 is TGTGCCACCTATCAGACTAGCGGGAGATCCCCAGATACGCAGTATTTT.

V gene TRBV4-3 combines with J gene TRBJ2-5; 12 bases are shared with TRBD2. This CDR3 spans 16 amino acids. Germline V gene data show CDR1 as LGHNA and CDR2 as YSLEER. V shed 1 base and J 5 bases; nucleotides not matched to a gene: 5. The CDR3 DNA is TGCGCCAGCAGCCAAGTGACTAGCGGGAGCGGGGAGACCCAGTACTTC. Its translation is CASSQVTSGSGETQYF.

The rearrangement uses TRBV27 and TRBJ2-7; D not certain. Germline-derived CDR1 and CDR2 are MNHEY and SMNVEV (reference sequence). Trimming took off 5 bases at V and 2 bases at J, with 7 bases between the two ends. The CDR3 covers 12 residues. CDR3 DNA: TGTGCCAGCAGTGACGACACCTACGAGCAGTACTTC. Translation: CASSDDTYEQYF.

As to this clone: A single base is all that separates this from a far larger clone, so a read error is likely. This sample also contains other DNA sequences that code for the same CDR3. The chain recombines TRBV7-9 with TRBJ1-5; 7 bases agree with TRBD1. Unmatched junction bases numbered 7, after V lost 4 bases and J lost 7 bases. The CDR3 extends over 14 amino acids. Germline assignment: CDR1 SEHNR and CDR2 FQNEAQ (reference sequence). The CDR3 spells CASSWRGPEQPQHF. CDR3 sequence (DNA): TGTGCCAGCAGCTGGAGGGGGCCGGAACAGCCCCAGCATTTT.

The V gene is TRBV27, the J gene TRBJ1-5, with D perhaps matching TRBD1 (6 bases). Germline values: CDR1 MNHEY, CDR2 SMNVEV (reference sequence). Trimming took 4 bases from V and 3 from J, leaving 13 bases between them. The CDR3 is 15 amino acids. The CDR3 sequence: CASSSMPGDNQPQHF. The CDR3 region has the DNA TGTGCCAGCAGTTCGATGCCAGGGGACAATCAGCCCCAGCATTTT.

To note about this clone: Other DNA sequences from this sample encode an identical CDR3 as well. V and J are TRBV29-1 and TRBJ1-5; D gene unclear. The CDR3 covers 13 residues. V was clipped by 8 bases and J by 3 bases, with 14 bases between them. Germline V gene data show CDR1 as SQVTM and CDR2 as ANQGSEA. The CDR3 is CSIRVNHNQPQHF. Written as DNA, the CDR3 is TGCAGCATCCGGGTCAACCACAATCAGCCCCAGCATTTT.

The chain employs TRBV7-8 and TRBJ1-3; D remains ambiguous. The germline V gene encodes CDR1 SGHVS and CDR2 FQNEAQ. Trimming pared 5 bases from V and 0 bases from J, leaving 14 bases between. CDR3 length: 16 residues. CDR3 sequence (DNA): TGTGCCAGCAGCCTCACTCAAACAGTCTCTGGAAACACCATATATTTT. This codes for CASSLTQTVSGNTIYF.

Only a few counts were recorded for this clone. CDR3 bases: TGTGCCAGTAGTATCTCCGGGACAGGGTGGAATCAGCCCCAGCATTTT. Translating gives CASSISGTGWNQPQHF. V is TRBV19 and J is TRBJ1-5; 9 nucleotides match TRBD1. The ends lost 3 bases at V and 4 bases at J; junction bases unmatched: 7. CDR1 and CDR2 from the germline V gene are LNHDA and SQIVND (reference sequence). CDR3 length: 16 amino acids. The full variable domain, in which reference TRBV19 and TRBJ1-5 provide the parts outside the CDR3, is DGGITQSPKYLFRKEGQNVTLSCEQNLNHDAMYWYRQDPGQGLRLIYYSQIVNDFQKGDIAEGYSVSREKKESFPLTVTSAQKNPTAFYLCASSISGTGWNQPQHFGDGTRLSIL.

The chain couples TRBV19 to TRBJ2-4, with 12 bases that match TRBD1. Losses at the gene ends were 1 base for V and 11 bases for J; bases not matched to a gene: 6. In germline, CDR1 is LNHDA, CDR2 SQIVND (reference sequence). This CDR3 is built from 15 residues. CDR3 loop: CASSIAEGQGAFQYF. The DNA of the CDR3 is TGTGCCAGTAGTATAGCGGAGGGACAGGGGGCATTTCAGTACTTC.

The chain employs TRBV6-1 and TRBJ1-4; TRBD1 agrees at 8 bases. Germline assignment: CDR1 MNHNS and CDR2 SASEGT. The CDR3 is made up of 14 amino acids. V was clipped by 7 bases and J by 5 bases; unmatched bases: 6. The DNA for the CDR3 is TGTGCCAGCAAGGGGGACAGGCTGAATGAAAAACTGTTTTTT. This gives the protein CASKGDRLNEKLFF.

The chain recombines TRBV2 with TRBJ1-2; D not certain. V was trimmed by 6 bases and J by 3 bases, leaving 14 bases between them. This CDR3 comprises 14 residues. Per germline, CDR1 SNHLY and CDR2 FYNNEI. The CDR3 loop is CASRRPTLDYGYTF. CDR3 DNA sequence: TGTGCCAGCAGAAGACCCACGCTAGACTATGGCTACACCTTC.

The CDR3 nucleotides are TGTGCCAGCAGTTATTGGGACCGGGGGAACATTCAGTACTTC. Translating gives CASSYWDRGNIQYF. The chain links TRBV6-6 to TRBJ2-4; perhaps TRBD2 as D (6 bases). Germline V CDR1 and CDR2: MNHNY, SVGAGI (reference sequence). Trimming took off 3 bases at V and 7 bases at J, with 13 bases between the two ends. The CDR3 has 14 residues.

In DNA, the CDR3 is TGTGCCAGCAGCTTAGGGACAGGGGGCCTCAGCTACGAGCAGTACTTC. This sequence encodes CASSLGTGGLSYEQYF. The chain joins TRBV7-2 to TRBJ2-7; TRBD1 matches at 11 bases. The CDR3 has 16 amino acids. Germline V gene data show CDR1 as SGHTA and CDR2 as FQGNSA. After removal of 1 base from V and 3 bases from J, the junction contained 5 bases not matched to a gene.

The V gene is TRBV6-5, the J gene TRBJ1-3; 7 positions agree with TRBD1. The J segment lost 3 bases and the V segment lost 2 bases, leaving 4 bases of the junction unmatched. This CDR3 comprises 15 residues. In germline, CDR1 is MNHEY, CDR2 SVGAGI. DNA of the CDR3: TGTGCCAGCAGTTACGGAGGGGGCATTGGAAACACCATATATTTT. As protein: CASSYGGGIGNTIYF.

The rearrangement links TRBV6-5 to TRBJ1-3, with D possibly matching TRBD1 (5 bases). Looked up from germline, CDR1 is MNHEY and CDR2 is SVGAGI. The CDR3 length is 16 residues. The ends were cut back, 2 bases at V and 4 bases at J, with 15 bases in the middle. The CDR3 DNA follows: TGTGCCAGCAGTTACCAGGGTAGTTCAGCGGGAAACACCATATATTTT. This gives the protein CASSYQGSSAGNTIYF.

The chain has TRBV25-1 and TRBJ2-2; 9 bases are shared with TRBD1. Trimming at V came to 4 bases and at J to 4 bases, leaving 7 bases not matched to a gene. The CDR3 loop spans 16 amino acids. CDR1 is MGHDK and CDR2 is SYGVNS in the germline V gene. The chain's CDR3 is CASSASGTGSTGELFF. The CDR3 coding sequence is TGTGCCAGCAGTGCCTCCGGGACAGGGTCCACCGGGGAGCTGTTTTTT.

CDR3 amino acids: CSAQLAGGHFEQFF. CDR3 sequence (DNA): TGCAGCGCTCAACTAGCGGGAGGGCATTTTGAGCAGTTCTTC. The chain couples TRBV29-1 to TRBJ2-1; TRBD2 matches at 13 bases. The junction had 9 bases not matched to a gene; V was cut back by 7 bases and J by 9 bases. The germline V gene has CDR1 SQVTM and CDR2 ANQGSEA. The CDR3 contains 14 residues.

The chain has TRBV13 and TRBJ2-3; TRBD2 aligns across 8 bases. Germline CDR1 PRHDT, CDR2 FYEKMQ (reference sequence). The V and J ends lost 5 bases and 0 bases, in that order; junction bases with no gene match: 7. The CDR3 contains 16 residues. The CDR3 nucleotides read TGTGCCAGCAGCCCAGGACTAGCAAGTAGCACAGATACGCAGTATTTT. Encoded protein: CASSPGLASSTDTQYF.

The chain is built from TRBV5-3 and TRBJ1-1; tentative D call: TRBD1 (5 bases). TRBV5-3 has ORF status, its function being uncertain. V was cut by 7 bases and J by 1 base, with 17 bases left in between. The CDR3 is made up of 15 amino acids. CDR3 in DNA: TGTGCCAGATACGGGGCGGGGGAGAGGAACACTGAAGCTTTCTTT. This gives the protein CARYGAGERNTEAFF.

The CDR3 loop is CASSLRSGGIITEAFF. The CDR3 region has the DNA TGTGCCAGCTCACTCCGATCGGGAGGTATCATCACTGAAGCTTTCTTT. The chain couples TRBV18 to TRBJ1-1; D is undetermined. Looked up from germline, CDR1 is KGHSH and CDR2 is LQKENI. Deletions cut 4 bases from V and 4 bases from J, with 19 bases between. The CDR3 has 16 amino acids. The whole variable domain, remainder taken from reference TRBV18 and TRBJ1-1, is NAGVMQNPRHLVRRRGQEARLRCSPMKGHSHVYWYRQLPEEGLKFMVYLQKENIIDESGMPKERFSAEFPKEGPSILRIQQVVRGDSAAYFCASSLRSGGIITEAFFGQGTRLTVV.

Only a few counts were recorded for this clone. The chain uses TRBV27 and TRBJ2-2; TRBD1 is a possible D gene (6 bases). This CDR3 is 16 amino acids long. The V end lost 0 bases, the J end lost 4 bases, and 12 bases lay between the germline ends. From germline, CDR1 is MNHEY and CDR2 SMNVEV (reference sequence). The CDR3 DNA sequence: TGTGCCAGCAGTTTATCTCGGGTCAGGGGCACCGGGGAGCTGTTTTTT. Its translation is CASSLSRVRGTGELFF.

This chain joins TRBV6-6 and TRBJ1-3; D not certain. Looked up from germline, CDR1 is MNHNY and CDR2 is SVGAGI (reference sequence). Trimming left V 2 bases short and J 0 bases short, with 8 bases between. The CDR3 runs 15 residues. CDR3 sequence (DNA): TGTGCCAGCAGTTACGGCGGGAGCTCTGGAAACACCATATATTTT. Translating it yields CASSYGGSSGNTIYF.

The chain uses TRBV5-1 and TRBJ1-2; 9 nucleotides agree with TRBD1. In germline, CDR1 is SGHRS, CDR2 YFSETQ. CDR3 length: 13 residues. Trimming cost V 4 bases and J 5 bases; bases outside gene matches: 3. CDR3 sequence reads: CASSRDRVYGYTF. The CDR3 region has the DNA TGCGCCAGCAGCCGGGACAGGGTTTATGGCTACACCTTC.